This T cell receptor (beta chain) was captured by sequencing in a study of response to subunit inactivated influenza vaccine (dated by TCRdb to the late 2010s). At the level of the whole study: The study used deep quantitative T cell receptor repertoire profiling to track responses to a trivalent subunit inactivated influenza vaccine. Broader findings and caveats from the paper: According to the authors, only a limited number of new T cells may be recruited by each seasonal influenza vaccination.

CDR1 and CDR2 are read off the germline V gene (reference sequence) as WNHNN and SYGVQD. Cut back by 2 bases and 11 bases, the V and J ends lie 12 bases apart. The CDR3 measures 12 amino acids from cysteine to phenylalanine. CDR3 DNA only is kept here, 36 bases in frame from base 1. This clonotype was detected ten times or more. What this receptor recognizes is not known. Base qualities are not at hand, and no much larger clone is one base apart. The receptor library was made with RT-PCR. TCRdb shows the sequencer as Illumina HiSeq 2500. TCRdb trimmed public reads at Q25 via fastp, called clones via MiXCR and kept in-frame beta chains. All rows with the same CDR3 protein become a single entry with the most common DNA and genes. The sample profile shows some 640,000 distinct CDR3 sequences; more than 11% of them were found once. Jointly, the top ten make up 6.5% to 8.5% of the sample.

The sequencing here drew on PBMCs from blood, taken around 15 days before vaccination. The TCR sequence derives from a man in his forties or fifties who received an inactivated influenza vaccine. Donor details come from another sample of the same person, matched by shared clones. Recombination joined TRBV10-1 with TRBJ1-1, with no confidently assigned D gene. The CDR3 here reads CASSEPRGLAFF. Read as DNA, the sequence is TGCGCCAGCAGTGAGCCCAGAGGGTTGGCTTTCTTT.